Presented here are 20 T cell receptor beta chains from one specimen sequenced in a study of graft-versus-host responses after intestinal transplantation. For these receptors, no antigen is known. Generated by immunoSEQ multiplex PCR, the TCRdb table keeps only in-frame clones and is missing some. The sample yields under 90,000 clones, 75% to 95% seen once. The specimen was unstimulated CD4+ T cells sorted from spleen or lymph node cells, collected before transplant. The origin of the receptors is a human donor who was the organ donor for an intestinal transplant.

The chain carries TRBV27 and TRBJ1-4, with D tentatively TRBD1 (5 bases). Germline lookup yields CDR1 MNHEY and CDR2 SMNVEV (reference sequence). Trimming left V 2 bases short and J 3 bases short, with 10 bases between. The CDR3 length is 15 residues. Written as DNA, the CDR3 is TGTGCCAGCAGTTTAGGGGGGATACCTAATGAAAAACTGTTTTTT. Amino acid sequence: CASSLGGIPNEKLFF.

The V and J genes are TRBV28 and TRBJ2-1; 9 bases fit TRBD2. The CDR3 covers 16 residues. V lost 5 bases, J lost 7 bases, and 12 bases stayed unmatched. Germline V gene sequence: CDR1 MDHEN, CDR2 SYDVKM. CDR3: CASSLGLAGYSNEQFF. The CDR3 DNA reads as TGTGCCAGCAGTCTAGGGCTAGCGGGATATTCTAATGAGCAGTTCTTC. Complete variable domain (other parts from reference TRBV28 and TRBJ2-1): DVKVTQSSRYLVKRTGEKVFLECVQDMDHENMFWYRQDPGLGLRLIYFSYDVKMKEKGDIPEGYSVSREKKERFSLILESASTNQTSMYLCASSLGLAGYSNEQFFGPGTRLTVL.

The chain combines TRBV14 with TRBJ2-1; 13 positions match TRBD2. Looked up from germline, CDR1 is SGHDN and CDR2 is FVKESK. The CDR3 covers 18 residues. The trim removed 0 bases at V and 10 bases at J, leaving 12 bases unmatched. The CDR3 nucleotides read TGTGCCAGCAGCCAAGACTTCCGGACTAGCGGGAGTTTGGGCGAGCAGTTCTTC. Amino acid sequence: CASSQDFRTSGSLGEQFF. The full variable domain, in which reference TRBV14 and TRBJ2-1 provide the parts outside the CDR3, is EAGVTQFPSHSVIEKGQTVTLRCDPISGHDNLYWYRRVMGKEIKFLLHFVKESKQDESGMPNNRFLAERTGGTYSTLKVQPAELEDSGVYFCASSQDFRTSGSLGEQFFGPGTRLTVL.

J is TRBJ1-1 and V is TRBV9; D uncertain. Germline V gene sequence: CDR1 SGDLS, CDR2 YYNGEE. This CDR3 region has 14 residues. Trimming removed 2 bases at V and 3 bases at J, with 11 bases between. CDR3 residues: CASSVWPQDTEAFF. DNA of the CDR3: TGTGCCAGCAGCGTGTGGCCCCAGGACACTGAAGCTTTCTTT.

This chain links TRBV7-9 with TRBJ1-2, with TRBD1 matching 9 bases. Germline V gene data show CDR1 as SEHNR and CDR2 as FQNEAQ (reference sequence). V lost 6 bases to trimming and J lost 5 bases; unmatched junction nucleotides: 16. This CDR3 comprises 17 residues. CDR3 loop: CASSSVPGQGPGYGYTF. The CDR3 bases are TGTGCCAGCAGTTCTGTCCCGGGACAGGGCCCGGGGTATGGCTACACCTTC.

The chain employs TRBV11-2 and TRBJ2-5; perhaps TRBD2 as D (6 bases). Germline lookup yields CDR1 SGHAT and CDR2 FQNNGV. The CDR3 length is 17 residues. Trimming shortened V by 3 bases and J by 3 bases, and 20 bases separated the two germline ends. The CDR3 reads CASSFFGPPREKETQYF. The CDR3 DNA follows: TGTGCCAGCAGCTTTTTTGGGCCCCCCCGGGAGAAAGAGACCCAGTACTTC.

The V call is TRBV5-1, the J call TRBJ1-2; perhaps TRBD1 as D (6 bases). V was clipped by 4 bases and J by 2 bases, with 9 bases between them. The CDR3 totals 13 residues. Germline V lookup: CDR1 SGHRS, CDR2 YFSETQ. CDR3 nucleotides: TGCGCCAGCAGCCGAGACAGGAACTATGGCTACACCTTC. This translates into CASSRDRNYGYTF.

The chain joins TRBV6-6 to TRBJ2-5; TRBD1 is a possible D gene (5 bases). Germline assignment: CDR1 MNHNY and CDR2 SVGAGI (reference sequence). This CDR3 region has 14 residues. V gave up 0 bases and J gave up 2 bases, with 7 bases separating them. The CDR3 DNA follows: TGTGCCAGCAGTTACTCGAAGGGGCAAGAGACCCAGTACTTC. Its protein is CASSYSKGQETQYF.

This chain joins TRBV5-6 and TRBJ2-7, with unresolved D. The ends were cut back, 3 bases at V and 3 bases at J, with 13 bases in the middle. The germline gives CDR1 SGHDT, CDR2 YYEEEE. CDR3 length equals 14 residues. For the CDR3, the DNA is TGTGCCAGCAGCTGGGCAGTGGGCAGCTACGAGCAGTACTTC. It codes for CASSWAVGSYEQYF.

The rearrangement uses TRBV19 and TRBJ2-3; no clear D. V lost 3 bases, J lost 4 bases, and 17 bases lay in between. This CDR3 is built from 16 residues. Germline CDR1 LNHDA, CDR2 SQIVND (reference sequence). CDR3 DNA sequence: TGTGCCAGTAGTATCTTTGTGGTGCCTACTTCAGATACGCAGTATTTT. Its translation is CASSIFVVPTSDTQYF.

This chain connects TRBV5-4 to TRBJ2-7; 7 bases agree with TRBD1. CDR1 and CDR2 from the germline V gene are SGHNT and YYREEE (reference sequence). Losses at the gene ends were 1 base for V and 2 bases for J; bases not matched to a gene: 9. This CDR3 has 16 amino acids. CDR3 sequence reads: CASSLLGGRGPYEQYF. In DNA, the CDR3 is TGTGCCAGCAGCTTGTTAGGGGGCAGGGGCCCCTACGAGCAGTACTTC. The full variable domain, rest sourced from reference TRBV5-4 and TRBJ2-7, is ETGVTQSPTHLIKTRGQQVTLRCSSQSGHNTVSWYQQALGQGPQFIFQYYREEENGRGNFPPRFSGLQFPNYSSELNVNALELDDSALYLCASSLLGGRGPYEQYFGPGTRLTVT.

The rearrangement joins TRBV9 to TRBJ2-2; D gene unclear. V dropped 1 base and J dropped 4 bases, with 17 bases sitting between them. Germline CDR1 reads SGDLS; CDR2 reads YYNGEE. CDR3 length: 17 residues. The CDR3 DNA sequence: TGTGCCAGCAGCGTATTTTCCAGCCCCCCAGGCACCGGGGAGCTGTTTTTT. It yields the protein CASSVFSSPPGTGELFF.

V usage is TRBV5-1 and J usage is TRBJ1-2; possibly TRBD1 for D (6 bases). Germline V gene sequence: CDR1 SGHRS, CDR2 YFSETQ. Trimming cost V 7 bases and J 0 bases, with 13 bases left between them. The CDR3 loop spans 14 amino acids. Here the CDR3 reads CASDPGDTNYGYTF. The CDR3, as DNA: TGCGCCAGCGACCCCGGGGACACTAACTATGGCTACACCTTC.

V usage is TRBV6-1 and J usage is TRBJ2-3; 10 bases are shared with TRBD1. Germline V gives CDR1 MNHNS, CDR2 SASEGT. With V trimmed by 9 bases and J by 5 bases, 8 bases remained unmatched. CDR3 length: 14 residues. The chain's CDR3 is CASGDRGLGDTQYF. The DNA of the CDR3 is TGTGCCAGTGGGGACAGGGGATTGGGAGATACGCAGTATTTT.

The chain is built from TRBV5-1 and TRBJ2-5; a weak D match, TRBD1 (5 bases). Germline V gene lookup returns CDR1 SGHRS and CDR2 YFSETQ. The CDR3 spans 13 residues. Trimming shortened V by 4 bases and J by 0 bases, and 7 bases separated the two germline ends. The CDR3 nucleotides read TGCGCCAGCAGCGAACAGGACCAAGAGACCCAGTACTTC. Protein: CASSEQDQETQYF. The variable domain in full, completed from reference TRBV5-1 and TRBJ2-5, reads KAGVTQTPRYLIKTRGQQVTLSCSPISGHRSVSWYQQTPGQGLQFLFEYFSETQRNKGNFPGRFSGRQFSNSRSEMNVSTLELGDSALYLCASSEQDQETQYFGPGTRLLVL.

V is TRBV5-6 and J is TRBJ2-1; 9 nucleotides align to TRBD2. V lost 2 bases and J lost 4; bases outside the gene matches: 4. CDR1 is SGHDT, CDR2 YYEEEE, per germline. This CDR3 comprises 15 residues. The CDR3 DNA reads as TGTGCCAGCAGCTTAGGGCTAGCGGGATACAATGAGCAGTTCTTC. Protein sequence: CASSLGLAGYNEQFF.

This sequence joins TRBV7-8 and TRBJ1-6; 10 positions agree with TRBD1. The CDR3 consists of 15 residues. Looked up from germline, CDR1 is SGHVS and CDR2 is FQNEAQ. Trimming took 7 bases from V and 4 from J; bases not matched to a gene: 4. CDR3 protein: CASTRQGAYNSPLHF. In DNA form, the CDR3 reads TGTGCCAGCACCCGACAGGGGGCGTATAATTCACCCCTCCACTTT. The whole variable domain, remainder taken from reference TRBV7-8 and TRBJ1-6, is GAGVSQSPRYKVAKRGQDVALRCDPISGHVSLFWYQQALGQGPEFLTYFQNEAQLDKSGLPSDRFFAERPEGSVSTLKIQRTQQEDSAVYLCASTRQGAYNSPLHFGNGTRLTVT.

This chain joins TRBV25-1 and TRBJ1-1; possible D gene TRBD1, 5 bases. The CDR3 is 14 residues long. Germline V gene data show CDR1 as MGHDK and CDR2 as SYGVNS. The V and J ends lost 6 bases and 1 base respectively, with 12 bases between them. CDR3 residues: CASSRNQGNTEAFF. CDR3 sequence (DNA): TGTGCCAGCAGCCGAAACCAGGGGAACACTGAAGCTTTCTTT.

The J gene is TRBJ2-2, the V gene TRBV5-1; maybe TRBD2 (5 bases). With 5 bases removed from V and 0 bases from J, the gap between germline ends came to 14 bases. Germline lookup yields CDR1 SGHRS and CDR2 YFSETQ. The CDR3 spans 16 residues. This CDR3 reads CASRLSGLANTGELFF. The CDR3 DNA reads TGCGCCAGCAGGTTAAGCGGTTTGGCGAACACCGGGGAGCTGTTTTTT.

The J gene is TRBJ1-1, the V gene TRBV10-1, with D tentatively TRBD1 (5 bases). There are 14 residues in the CDR3. Trimming removed 6 bases at V and 3 bases at J, with 14 bases between. The germline V gene has CDR1 WNHNN and CDR2 SYGVQD (reference sequence). CDR3 loop: CASSFSRADTEAFF. CDR3 sequence (DNA): TGCGCCAGCAGCTTTAGCAGGGCGGACACTGAAGCTTTCTTT.